A selection of T cell receptor beta chains follows, all from one sample in a study of OX40 agonist ivuxolimab in advanced cancers. TCRdb keeps only in-frame clones here, not all; method: immunoSEQ multiplex PCR. Among 35,000 to 45,000 clones listed, approximately 92% were seen once. Material: CD4+ or CD8+ T cells sorted from blood, obtained in a trial of the OX40 agonist ivuxolimab. All receptors derive from an adult with an advanced solid tumor such as melanoma, head and neck, liver or kidney cancer. CDR3s include the opening cysteine and the closing phenylalanine or tryptophan. The D gene is left open where the match is weak. The size of a clone is reported for some rows only, either as once, few or many, or as a class for expanded clones.

d_call: TRBD1
clone_size: NA
j_call: TRBJ2-1
v_call: TRBV18
cdr3_aa: CASSKGQPISYNEQFF
cdr3_nt: TGTGCCAGCTCTAAGGGACAGCCTATCTCCTACAATGAGCAGTTCTTC

d_call: NA
clone_size: once
j_call: TRBJ1-2
v_call: TRBV11-2
cdr3_aa: CASSGRGGDDGYTF
cdr3_nt: TGTGCCAGCAGTGGTCGGGGAGGGGACGATGGCTACACCTTC

d_call: NA
clone_size: NA
j_call: TRBJ1-2
v_call: TRBV7-2
cdr3_aa: CASSLGAGSQNGYTF
cdr3_nt: TGTGCCAGCAGCTTAGGAGCAGGGTCCCAAAATGGCTACACCTTC

d_call: NA
clone_size: NA
j_call: TRBJ1-6
v_call: TRBV6-6
cdr3_aa: CASSTNSPLHF
cdr3_nt: TGTGCCAGCAGTACAAATTCACCCCTCCACTTT

d_call: TRBD2
clone_size: NA
j_call: TRBJ2-5
v_call: TRBV5-1
cdr3_aa: CASSGAGLGTGETQYF
cdr3_nt: TGCGCCAGCAGCGGGGCCGGACTAGGGACCGGGGAGACCCAGTACTTC

d_call: NA
clone_size: NA
j_call: TRBJ1-2
v_call: TRBV28
cdr3_aa: CATTRPSGARGYTF
cdr3_nt: TGTGCCACCACCAGACCGTCTGGGGCTCGGGGCTACACCTTC

d_call: TRBD1
clone_size: NA
j_call: TRBJ2-5
v_call: TRBV19
cdr3_aa: CASSPGQGRTSGETQYF
cdr3_nt: TGTGCCAGTAGTCCCGGACAGGGTCGGACGTCTGGAGAGACCCAGTACTTC

d_call: TRBD1
clone_size: NA
j_call: TRBJ1-2
v_call: TRBV9
cdr3_aa: CASSVGGTGGYGYTF
cdr3_nt: TGTGCCAGCAGCGTGGGAGGGACAGGCGGCTATGGCTACACCTTC

d_call: NA
clone_size: NA
j_call: TRBJ2-2
v_call: TRBV5-4
cdr3_aa: CASSLVDTGELFF
cdr3_nt: TGTGCCAGCAGCTTGGTGGACACCGGGGAGCTGTTTTTT

d_call: NA
clone_size: NA
j_call: TRBJ1-5
v_call: TRBV28
cdr3_aa: CASTTPSGYSNQPQHF
cdr3_nt: TGTGCCAGCACCACTCCGTCGGGATATAGCAATCAGCCCCAGCATTTT

d_call: NA
clone_size: NA
j_call: TRBJ2-7
v_call: TRBV6-1
cdr3_aa: CASIRHDEQYF
cdr3_nt: TGTGCCAGCATCCGGCACGACGAGCAGTACTTC

d_call: TRBD1
clone_size: NA
j_call: TRBJ2-7
v_call: TRBV6-6
cdr3_aa: CASGRGTVPYEQYF
cdr3_nt: TGTGCCAGCGGCAGGGGGACAGTCCCCTACGAGCAGTACTTC